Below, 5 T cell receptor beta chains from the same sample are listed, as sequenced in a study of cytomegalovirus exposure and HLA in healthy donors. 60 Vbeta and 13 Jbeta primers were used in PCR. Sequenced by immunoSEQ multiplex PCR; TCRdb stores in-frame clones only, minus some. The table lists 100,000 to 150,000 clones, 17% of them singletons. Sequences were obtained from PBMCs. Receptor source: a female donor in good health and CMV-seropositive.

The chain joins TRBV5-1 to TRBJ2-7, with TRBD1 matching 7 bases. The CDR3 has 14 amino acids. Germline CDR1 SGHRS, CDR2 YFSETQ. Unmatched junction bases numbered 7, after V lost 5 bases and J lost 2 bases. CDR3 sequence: CASSKTGRTYEQYF. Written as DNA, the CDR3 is TGCGCCAGCAGTAAGACAGGGAGAACCTACGAGCAGTACTTC. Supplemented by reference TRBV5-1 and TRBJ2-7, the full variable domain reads KAGVTQTPRYLIKTRGQQVTLSCSPISGHRSVSWYQQTPGQGLQFLFEYFSETQRNKGNFPGRFSGRQFSNSRSEMNVSTLELGDSALYLCASSKTGRTYEQYFGPGTRLTVT.

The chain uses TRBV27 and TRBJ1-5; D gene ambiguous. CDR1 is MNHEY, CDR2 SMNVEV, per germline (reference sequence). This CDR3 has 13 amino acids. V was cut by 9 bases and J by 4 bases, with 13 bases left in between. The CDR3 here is CASSLRVNQPQHF. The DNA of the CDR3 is TGTGCCAGTTCCCTGAGGGTTAATCAGCCCCAGCATTTT.

The CDR3 reads CASPRSFQPQHF. Here the CDR3 DNA reads TGCGCCAGCCCCCGGTCCTTTCAGCCCCAGCATTTT. The chain links TRBV4-3 to TRBJ1-5; unclear D gene. V was cut by 8 bases and J by 6 bases, with 11 bases left in between. The germline V gene encodes CDR1 LGHNA and CDR2 YSLEER. The CDR3 length is 12 residues.

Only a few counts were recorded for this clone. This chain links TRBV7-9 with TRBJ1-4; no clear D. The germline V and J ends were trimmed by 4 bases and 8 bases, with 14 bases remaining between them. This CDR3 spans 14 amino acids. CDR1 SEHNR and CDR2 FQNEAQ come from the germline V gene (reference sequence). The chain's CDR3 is CASSSRVVREKLFF. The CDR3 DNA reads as TGTGCCAGCAGCTCTCGGGTAGTCCGCGAAAAACTGTTTTTT.

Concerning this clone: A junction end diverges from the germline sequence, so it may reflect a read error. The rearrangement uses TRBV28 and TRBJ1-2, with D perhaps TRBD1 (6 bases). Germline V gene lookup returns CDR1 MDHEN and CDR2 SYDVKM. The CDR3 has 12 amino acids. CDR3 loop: CASSLTGTRNYF. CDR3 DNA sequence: TGTGCCAGCAGTTTAACCGGGACAAGAAATTACTTC.